This T cell receptor (beta chain) stems from a study of blood T cell repertoires in COVID-19. After removal of 5 bases from V and 13 bases from J, the junction contained 5 bases not matched to a gene. The CDR3 sequence is 12 residues long. The germline V gene has CDR1 LGHDT and CDR2 YNNKEL (reference sequence). Sequencing used immunoSEQ multiplex PCR; TCRdb keeps in-frame clones, though not all of them. The table lists around 130,000 clones, about 80% of them singletons. The chain recombines TRBV3-1 (or the pseudogene TRBV3-2) with TRBJ1-6; 7 nucleotides agree with TRBD1. What was sequenced was peripheral blood. The source of this sequence is a woman in her 50s with acute or convalescent COVID-19. As DNA, the CDR3 is TGTGCCAGCAGCGTACAGGGGAGCCCCCTCCACTTT. It specifies CASSVQGSPLHF.